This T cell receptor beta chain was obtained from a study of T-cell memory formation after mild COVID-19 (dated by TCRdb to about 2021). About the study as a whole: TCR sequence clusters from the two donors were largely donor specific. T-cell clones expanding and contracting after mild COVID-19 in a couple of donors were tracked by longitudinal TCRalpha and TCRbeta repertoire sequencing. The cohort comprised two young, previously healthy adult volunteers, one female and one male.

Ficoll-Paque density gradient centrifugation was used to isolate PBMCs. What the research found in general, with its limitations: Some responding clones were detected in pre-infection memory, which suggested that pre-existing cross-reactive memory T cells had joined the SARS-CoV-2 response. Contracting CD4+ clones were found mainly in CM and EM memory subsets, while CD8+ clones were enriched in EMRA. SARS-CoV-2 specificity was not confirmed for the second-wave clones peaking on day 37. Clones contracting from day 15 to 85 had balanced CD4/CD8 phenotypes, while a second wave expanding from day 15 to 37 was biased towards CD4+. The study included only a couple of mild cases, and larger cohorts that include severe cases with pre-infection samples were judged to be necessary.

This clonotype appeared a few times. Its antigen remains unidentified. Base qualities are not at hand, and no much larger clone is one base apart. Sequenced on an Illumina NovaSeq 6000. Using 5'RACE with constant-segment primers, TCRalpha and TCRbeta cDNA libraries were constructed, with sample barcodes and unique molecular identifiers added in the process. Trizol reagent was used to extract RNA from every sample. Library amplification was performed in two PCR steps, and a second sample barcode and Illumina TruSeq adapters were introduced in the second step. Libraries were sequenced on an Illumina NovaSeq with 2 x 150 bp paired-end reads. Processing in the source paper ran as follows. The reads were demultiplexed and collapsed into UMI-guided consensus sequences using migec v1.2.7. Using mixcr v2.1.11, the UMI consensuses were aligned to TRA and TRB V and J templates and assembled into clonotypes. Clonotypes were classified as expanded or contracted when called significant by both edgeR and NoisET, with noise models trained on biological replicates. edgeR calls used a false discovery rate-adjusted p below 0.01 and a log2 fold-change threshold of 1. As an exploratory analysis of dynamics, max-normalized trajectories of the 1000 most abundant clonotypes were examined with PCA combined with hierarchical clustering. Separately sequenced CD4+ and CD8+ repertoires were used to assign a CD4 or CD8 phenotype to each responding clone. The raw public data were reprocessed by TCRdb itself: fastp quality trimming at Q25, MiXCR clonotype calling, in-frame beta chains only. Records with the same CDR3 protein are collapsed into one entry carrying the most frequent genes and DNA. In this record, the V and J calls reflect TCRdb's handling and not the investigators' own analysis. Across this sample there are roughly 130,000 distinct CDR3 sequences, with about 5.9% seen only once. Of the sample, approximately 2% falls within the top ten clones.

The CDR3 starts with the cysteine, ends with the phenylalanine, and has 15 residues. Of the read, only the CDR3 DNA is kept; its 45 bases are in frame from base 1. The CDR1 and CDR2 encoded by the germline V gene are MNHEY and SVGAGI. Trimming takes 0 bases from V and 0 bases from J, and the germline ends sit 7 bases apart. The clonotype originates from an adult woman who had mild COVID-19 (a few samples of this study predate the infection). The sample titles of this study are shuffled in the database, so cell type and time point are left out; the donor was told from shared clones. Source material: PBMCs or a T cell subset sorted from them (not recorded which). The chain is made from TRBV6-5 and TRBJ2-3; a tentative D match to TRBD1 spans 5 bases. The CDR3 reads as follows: CASSYSTVSTDTQYF. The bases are TGTGCCAGCAGTTACTCGACAGTTAGCACAGATACGCAGTATTTT.